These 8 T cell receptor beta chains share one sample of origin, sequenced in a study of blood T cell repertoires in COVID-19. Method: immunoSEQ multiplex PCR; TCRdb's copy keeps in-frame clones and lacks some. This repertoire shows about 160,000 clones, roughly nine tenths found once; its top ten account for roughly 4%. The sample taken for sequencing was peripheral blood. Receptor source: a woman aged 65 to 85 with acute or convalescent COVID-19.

DNA of the CDR3: TGTGCCTGCACTTCGGGAGTGAGGTCCTACGAGCAGTACTTC. Amino acid sequence: CACTSGVRSYEQYF. The J gene is TRBJ2-7, the V gene TRBV30; weak D call: TRBD2 (6 bases). The length of the CDR3 is 14 residues. Per germline, CDR1 GTSNPN and CDR2 SVGIG (reference sequence). The germline V and J ends were trimmed by 6 bases and 1 base, with 16 bases remaining between them.

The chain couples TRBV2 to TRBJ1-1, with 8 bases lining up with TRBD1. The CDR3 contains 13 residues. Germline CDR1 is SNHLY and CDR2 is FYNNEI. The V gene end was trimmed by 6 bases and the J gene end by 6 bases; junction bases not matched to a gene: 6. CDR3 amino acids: CASRGQGHPEAFF. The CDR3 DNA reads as TGTGCCAGCAGAGGACAGGGACATCCTGAAGCTTTCTTT.

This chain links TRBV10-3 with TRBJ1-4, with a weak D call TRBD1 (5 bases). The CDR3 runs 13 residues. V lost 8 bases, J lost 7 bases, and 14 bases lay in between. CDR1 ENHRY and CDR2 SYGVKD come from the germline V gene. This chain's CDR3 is CAIGGEWGEKLFF. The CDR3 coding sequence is TGTGCCATCGGGGGGGAATGGGGTGAAAAACTGTTTTTT.

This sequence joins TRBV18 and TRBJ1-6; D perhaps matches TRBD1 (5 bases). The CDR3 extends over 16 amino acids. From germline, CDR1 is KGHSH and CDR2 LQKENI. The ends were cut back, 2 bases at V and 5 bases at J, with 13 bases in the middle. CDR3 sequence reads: CASSPESTVNNSPLHF. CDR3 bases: TGTGCCAGCTCACCAGAGTCGACAGTTAATAATTCACCCCTCCACTTT.

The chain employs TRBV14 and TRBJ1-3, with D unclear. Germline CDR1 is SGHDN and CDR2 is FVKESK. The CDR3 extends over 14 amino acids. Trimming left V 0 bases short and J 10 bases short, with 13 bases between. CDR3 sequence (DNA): TGTGCCAGCAGCCAAGATCCTACAGCAAGGACCATATATTTT. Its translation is CASSQDPTARTIYF.

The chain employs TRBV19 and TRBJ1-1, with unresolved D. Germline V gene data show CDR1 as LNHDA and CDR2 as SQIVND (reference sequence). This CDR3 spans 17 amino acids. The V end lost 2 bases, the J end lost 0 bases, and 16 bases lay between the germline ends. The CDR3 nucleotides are TGTGCCAGTAGTATAATGAGATTTACTGCAATGAACACTGAAGCTTTCTTT. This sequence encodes CASSIMRFTAMNTEAFF.

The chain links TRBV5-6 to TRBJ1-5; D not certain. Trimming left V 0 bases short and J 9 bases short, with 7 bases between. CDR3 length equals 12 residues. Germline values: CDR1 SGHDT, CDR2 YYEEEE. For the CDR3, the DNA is TGTGCCAGCAGCTTGGCCGGTGCGCCCCAGCATTTT. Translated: CASSLAGAPQHF.

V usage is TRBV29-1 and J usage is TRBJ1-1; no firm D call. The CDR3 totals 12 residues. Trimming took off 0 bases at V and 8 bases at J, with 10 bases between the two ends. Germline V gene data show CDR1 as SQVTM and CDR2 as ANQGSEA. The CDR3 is CSVEDWRFEAFF. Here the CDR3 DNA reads TGCAGCGTTGAAGACTGGAGATTCGAAGCTTTCTTT.